The TCR beta chain under discussion was sequenced for a study of blood T cell repertoires in COVID-19. Produced via immunoSEQ multiplex PCR; TCRdb's table is partial and in-frame only. The table lists roughly 99,000 clones, about 89% of them singletons, with roughly 1.2% in the top ten. This clonotype originated in a woman between 25 and 40 years old with acute or convalescent COVID-19. Sequences were obtained from peripheral blood.

CDR3 coding DNA: TGTGCCAGCAGCTTAGGCGGGGACAGGGGAATGTGGGGCTACACCTTC. Amino acid sequence: CASSLGGDRGMWGYTF. The V call is TRBV7-9, the J call TRBJ1-2; 10 positions match TRBD1. The junction had 10 bases not matched to a gene; V was cut back by 1 base and J by 8 bases. The CDR3 has 16 residues. CDR1 is SEHNR and CDR2 is FQNEAQ in the germline V gene (reference sequence). The full variable domain, with the rest looked up from reference TRBV7-9 and TRBJ1-2, is DTGVSQNPRHKITKRGQNVTFRCDPISEHNRLYWYRQTLGQGPEFLTYFQNEAQLEKSRLLSDRFSAERPKGSFSTLEIQRTEQGDSAMYLCASSLGGDRGMWGYTFGSGTRLTVV.